The rows below give T cell receptor beta chains drawn from one sample of a study of blood T cell repertoires in COVID-19. The repertoire was sequenced with immunoSEQ multiplex PCR; TCRdb's copy has only in-frame clones and lacks some. The top ten clones hold 6% to 7% of a sample with 78,000 or so clones, roughly 84% of them seen once. What was sequenced was peripheral blood. The receptors were sampled from a woman aged 55 to 70 with acute or convalescent COVID-19. Both conserved end residues are part of each CDR3. D genes are given only for firm matches. Clone size, where shown, is once, few, many, or a class for clones that have expanded.

>TRBV7-9|TRBJ1-3|NA|NA
TGTGCCAGCAGCTTCGGGACTCTCTCTGGAAACACCATATATTTT
CASSFGTLSGNTIYF
>TRBV7-6|TRBJ2-1|NA|NA
TGTGCCAGCAGCAGCTACCGGAGCTCCTACAATGAGCAGTTCTTC
CASSSYRSSYNEQFF
>TRBV27|TRBJ1-1|once|NA
TGTGCCAGCAGTTCAATATTCGGGACTGCCTTAAACACTGAAGCTTTCTTT
CASSSIFGTALNTEAFF
>TRBV5-4|TRBJ2-1|NA|TRBD2
TGTGCCTCAACTAGCGGGGGGGCAGGTGAGCAGTTCTTC
CASTSGGAGEQFF
>TRBV10-2|TRBJ1-1|few|TRBD1
TGCGCCAGCAGGGGACAGAATGAAGCTTTCTTT
CASRGQNEAFF
>TRBV6-4|TRBJ1-5|few|NA
TGTGCCAGCAGTTATATGGCAGGGAATCAGCCCCAGCATTTT
CASSYMAGNQPQHF
>TRBV6-1|TRBJ1-1|NA|NA
TGTGCCAGCAGTGACATCACACGAAACACTGAAGCTTTCTTT
CASSDITRNTEAFF
>TRBV19|TRBJ1-4|NA|NA
TGTGCCAGTAACCAGGGGTATGAAAAACTGTTTTTT
CASNQGYEKLFF
>TRBV27|TRBJ1-1|NA|NA
TGTGCCAGCACCGCCCCGGGAGGCAAAGCTTTCTTT
CASTAPGGKAFF
>TRBV19|TRBJ1-1|NA|TRBD1
TGTGCCAGTAGTAGACAGGGGAACACTGAAGCTTTCTTT
CASSRQGNTEAFF
>TRBV4-1|TRBJ1-2|NA|NA
TGCGCCAGCAGCCAAGAAGGAGGTAGCCCTATTGGCTACACCTTC
CASSQEGGSPIGYTF
>TRBV16|TRBJ2-5|NA|TRBD1
TGTGCCAGCAGCCAATACAGGGGAAGGGAGACCCAGTACTTC
CASSQYRGRETQYF
>TRBV5-1|TRBJ2-2|few|NA
TGCGCCAGCAGAGAGGGACAGAACACCGGGGAGCTGTTTTTT
CASREGQNTGELFF
>TRBV12-3/TRBV12-4|TRBJ2-7|NA|NA
TGTGCCAGCAGTCTCGGGACTCCCTACGAGCAGTACTTC
CASSLGTPYEQYF
>TRBV12-5|TRBJ1-5|NA|TRBD1
TGTGCTAGTGGTTTGGGTGACAGGGGTAGGTACAGGACGACGGATGATTCTTCGGATCAGCCCCAGCATTTT
CASGLGDRGRYRTTDDSSDQPQHF
>TRBV6-6|TRBJ2-4|NA|TRBD2
TGTGCCAGCAGTTACGGGGGGGAAAACATTCAGTACTTC
CASSYGGENIQYF
>TRBV18|TRBJ1-1|NA|TRBD1
TGTGCCAGCTCGGCCGACAGGGGAGCCGGGACTGAAGCTTTCTTT
CASSADRGAGTEAFF
>TRBV5-1|TRBJ1-4|NA|NA
TGCGCCAGCAGTGAGGCCGGGGGAGGTCAGGCTAATGAAAAACTGTTTTTT
CASSEAGGGQANEKLFF
>TRBV7-3|TRBJ2-2|few|NA
TGTGCCAGCAGCCCTTATTACACCGGGGAGCTGTTTTTT
CASSPYYTGELFF
>TRBV18|TRBJ2-7|NA|TRBD1
TGTGCCAGCTCGCCTGGACAGGGGGCGTGGGACGAGCAGTACTTC
CASSPGQGAWDEQYF
>TRBV10-3|TRBJ2-3|NA|TRBD1
TGTGCCATCAGTGACCCGGGACAGGGTGGCAAAGATACGCAGTATTTT
CAISDPGQGGKDTQYF
>TRBV7-3|TRBJ1-1|NA|NA
TGTGCCAGCAGCTTAACGACGGGCACTGAAGCTTTCTTT
CASSLTTGTEAFF
>TRBV27|TRBJ1-2|NA|NA
TGTGCCAGCAGTTTAACGGGACTATACTATGGCTACACCTTC
CASSLTGLYYGYTF
>TRBV2|TRBJ1-4|NA|TRBD1
TGTGCCGGTGACAGGGGCGGGCCGGGTGAAAAACTGTTTTTT
CAGDRGGPGEKLFF
>TRBV14|TRBJ2-7|NA|NA
TGTGCCAGCAGCCAAGGGGGGCCAGGGTACGGTCAAAGCTCCTACGAGCAGTACTTC
CASSQGGPGYGQSSYEQYF
>TRBV11-2|TRBJ1-4|NA|TRBD1
TGTGCCAGCAGCGACCGGGGACAGGGATCTAATGAAAAACTGTTTTTT
CASSDRGQGSNEKLFF
>TRBV5-1|TRBJ1-1|NA|NA
TGCGCCAGCAGCTTGGGACCTAGGAACACTGAAGCTTTCTTT
CASSLGPRNTEAFF
>TRBV10-3|TRBJ2-3|NA|TRBD1
TGTGCCATCAGTGATGGGACAGGTAGCACAGATACGCAGTATTTT
CAISDGTGSTDTQYF
>TRBV21-1|TRBJ1-2|once|NA
TGTGCCAGCAGCAAAATGGACAGGCCCTTCTTATCTTACTATGGCTACACCTTC
CASSKMDRPFLSYYGYTF
>TRBV5-1|TRBJ1-1|NA|NA
TGCGCCAGCAGCCCGGAGCTGTTTAGCGCTGAAGCTTTCTTT
CASSPELFSAEAFF
>TRBV6-1|TRBJ1-3|NA|NA
TGTGCCAGCAGTGACCCCCGGAGCTACTCTGGAAACACCATATATTTT
CASSDPRSYSGNTIYF
>TRBV30|TRBJ2-2|NA|NA
TGTGCCTGGAGTGTAAGACTCAACACCGGGGAGCTGTTTTTT
CAWSVRLNTGELFF
>TRBV7-9|TRBJ2-7|NA|TRBD1
TGTGCCAGCAGCTCGACCGGGACAGGAAGTCAATACGAGCAGTACTTC
CASSSTGTGSQYEQYF
>TRBV7-3|TRBJ2-7|few|TRBD1
TGTGCCAGCAGCATCGGGACAGCGCCTTATTACGAGCAGTACTTC
CASSIGTAPYYEQYF
>TRBV19|TRBJ1-5|NA|NA
TGTGCCAGTAGTCCCAAACGGACATATAATCAGCCCCAGCATTTT
CASSPKRTYNQPQHF
>TRBV7-9|TRBJ1-3|once|NA
TGTGCCAGCAGCCAAAGGCGAGGTATCAGGGTGGACACCATATATTTT
CASSQRRGIRVDTIYF
>TRBV3-1/TRBV3-2|TRBJ2-3|NA|TRBD2
TGTGCCAGCAGCCGTAGCGGGGGGACAGATACGCAGTATTTT
CASSRSGGTDTQYF
>TRBV7-2|TRBJ2-1|NA|TRBD2
TGTGCCAGCAGCACCGGGGGGGGAGCCTACAATGAGCAGTTCTTC
CASSTGGGAYNEQFF
>TRBV2|TRBJ1-6|NA|NA
TGTGCCAGCAGTGAAGCCAGGTATAATTCACCCCTCCACTTT
CASSEARYNSPLHF
>TRBV2|TRBJ2-7|NA|NA
TGTGCCAGCAACTTTGACGGGAATTACGAGCAGTACTTC
CASNFDGNYEQYF
>TRBV12-3/TRBV12-4|TRBJ1-2|NA|TRBD1
TGTGCCAGCAGTTTGGGGAACAGGGGTGGCTACACCTTC
CASSLGNRGGYTF
>TRBV11-2|TRBJ2-1|NA|TRBD2
TGTGCCAGCAGCATGACTAGCGGGGGTAGGGGTGAGCAGTTCTTC
CASSMTSGGRGEQFF
>TRBV9|TRBJ2-7|once|NA
TGTGCCAGCAGCCCCCCGACAGCGACATACGAGCAGTACTTC
CASSPPTATYEQYF
>TRBV27|TRBJ1-1|NA|TRBD1
TGTGCCAGCAGTGTAACAGGGGTACGCACTGAAGCTTTCTTT
CASSVTGVRTEAFF
>TRBV18|TRBJ2-3|many|TRBD1
TGTGCCAGCTCACGGGGACAGCACTCAGATACGCAGTATTTT
CASSRGQHSDTQYF
>TRBV29-1|TRBJ1-2|NA|TRBD1
TGCAGCGTTGGACAGGGGCTGGCAACTAACTATGGCTACACCTTC
CSVGQGLATNYGYTF
>TRBV5-1|TRBJ1-3|once|NA
TGCGCCAGCAGCTTGGGGCGGGGTCTCCATTTT
CASSLGRGLHF